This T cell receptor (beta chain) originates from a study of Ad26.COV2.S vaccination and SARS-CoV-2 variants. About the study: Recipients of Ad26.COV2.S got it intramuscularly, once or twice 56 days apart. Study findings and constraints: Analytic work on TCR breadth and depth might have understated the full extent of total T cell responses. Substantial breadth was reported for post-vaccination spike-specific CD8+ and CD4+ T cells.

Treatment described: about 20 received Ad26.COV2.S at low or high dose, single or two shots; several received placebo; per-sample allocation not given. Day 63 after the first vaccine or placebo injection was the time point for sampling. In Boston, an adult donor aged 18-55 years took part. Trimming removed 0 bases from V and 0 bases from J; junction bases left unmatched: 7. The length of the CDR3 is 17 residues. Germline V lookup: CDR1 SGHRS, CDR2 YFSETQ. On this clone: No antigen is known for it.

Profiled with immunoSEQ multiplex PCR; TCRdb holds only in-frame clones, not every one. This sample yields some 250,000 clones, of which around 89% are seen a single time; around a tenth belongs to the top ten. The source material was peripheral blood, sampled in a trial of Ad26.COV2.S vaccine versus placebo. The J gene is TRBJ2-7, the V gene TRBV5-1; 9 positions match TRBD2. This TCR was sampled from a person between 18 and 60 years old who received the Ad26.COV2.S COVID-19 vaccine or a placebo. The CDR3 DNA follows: TGCGCCAGCAGCTTGGGAGGGCTAGCGGGGACCTCCTACGAGCAGTACTTC. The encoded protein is CASSLGGLAGTSYEQYF.